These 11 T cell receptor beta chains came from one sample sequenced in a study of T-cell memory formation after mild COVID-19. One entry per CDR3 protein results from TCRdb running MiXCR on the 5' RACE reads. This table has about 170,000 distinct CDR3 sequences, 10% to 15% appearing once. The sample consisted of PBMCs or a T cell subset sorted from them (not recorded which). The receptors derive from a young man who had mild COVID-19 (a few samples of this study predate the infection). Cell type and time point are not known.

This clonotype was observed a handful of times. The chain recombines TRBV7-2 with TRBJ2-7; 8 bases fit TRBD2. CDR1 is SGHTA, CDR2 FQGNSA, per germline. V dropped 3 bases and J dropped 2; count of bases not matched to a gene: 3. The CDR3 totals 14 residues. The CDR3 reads CASSLNGGAYEQYF. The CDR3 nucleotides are TGTGCCAGCAGCTTGAACGGGGGGGCCTACGAGCAGTACTTC.

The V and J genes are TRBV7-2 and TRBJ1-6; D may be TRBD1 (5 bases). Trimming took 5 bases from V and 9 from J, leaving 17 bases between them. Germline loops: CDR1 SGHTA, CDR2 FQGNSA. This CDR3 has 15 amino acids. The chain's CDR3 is CASSPGAGPGSPLHF. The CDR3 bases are TGTGCCAGCAGCCCCGGGGCTGGGCCGGGTTCACCCCTCCACTTT.

CDR3 in amino acids: CASSFGPQGAGELFF. The CDR3 DNA follows: TGCGCCAGCAGCTTCGGTCCTCAGGGGGCCGGGGAGCTGTTTTTT. The chain has TRBV5-1 and TRBJ2-2, with TRBD1 identical over 7 bases. There are 15 residues in the CDR3. V trimming: 2 bases; J trimming: 6 bases; junction bases outside the gene matches: 7. The germline gives CDR1 SGHRS, CDR2 YFSETQ.

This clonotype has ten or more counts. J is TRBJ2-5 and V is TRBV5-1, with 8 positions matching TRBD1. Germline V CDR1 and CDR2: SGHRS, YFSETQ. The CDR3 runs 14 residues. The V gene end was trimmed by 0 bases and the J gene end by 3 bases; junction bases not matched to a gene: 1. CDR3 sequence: CASSLGQGKETQYF. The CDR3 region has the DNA TGCGCCAGCAGCTTGGGACAGGGGAAAGAGACCCAGTACTTC.

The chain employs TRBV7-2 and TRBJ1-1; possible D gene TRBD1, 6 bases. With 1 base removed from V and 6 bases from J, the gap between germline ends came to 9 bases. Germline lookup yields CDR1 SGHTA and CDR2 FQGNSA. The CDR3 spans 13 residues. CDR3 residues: CASSLERGSEAFF. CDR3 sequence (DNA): TGTGCCAGCAGCTTAGAGAGGGGGTCTGAAGCTTTCTTT.

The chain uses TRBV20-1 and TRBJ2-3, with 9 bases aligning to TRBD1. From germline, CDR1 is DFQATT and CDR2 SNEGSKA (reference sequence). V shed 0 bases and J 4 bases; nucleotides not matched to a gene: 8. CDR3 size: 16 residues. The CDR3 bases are TGCAGTGCTAGAGATAGAAGGACAGGGGCCCCAGATACGCAGTATTTT. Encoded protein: CSARDRRTGAPDTQYF.

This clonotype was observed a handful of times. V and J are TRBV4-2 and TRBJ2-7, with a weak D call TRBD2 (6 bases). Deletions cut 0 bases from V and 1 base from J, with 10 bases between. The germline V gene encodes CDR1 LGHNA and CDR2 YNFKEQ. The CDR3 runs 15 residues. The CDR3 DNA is TGTGCCAGCAGCCAAGATTTGGGGGGATCCTACGAGCAGTACTTC. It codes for CASSQDLGGSYEQYF.

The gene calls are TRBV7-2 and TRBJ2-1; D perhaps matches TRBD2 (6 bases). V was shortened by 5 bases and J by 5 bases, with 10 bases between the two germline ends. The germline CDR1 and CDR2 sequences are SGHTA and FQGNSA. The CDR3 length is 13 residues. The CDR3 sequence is CASSGGMHNEQFF. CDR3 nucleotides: TGTGCCAGCAGCGGAGGGATGCACAATGAGCAGTTCTTC.

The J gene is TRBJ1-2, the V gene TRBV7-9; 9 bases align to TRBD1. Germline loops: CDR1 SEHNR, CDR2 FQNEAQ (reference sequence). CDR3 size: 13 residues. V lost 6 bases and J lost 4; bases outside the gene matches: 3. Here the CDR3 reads CASRGQGTYGYTF. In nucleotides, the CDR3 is TGTGCCAGCAGGGGACAGGGAACCTATGGCTACACCTTC.

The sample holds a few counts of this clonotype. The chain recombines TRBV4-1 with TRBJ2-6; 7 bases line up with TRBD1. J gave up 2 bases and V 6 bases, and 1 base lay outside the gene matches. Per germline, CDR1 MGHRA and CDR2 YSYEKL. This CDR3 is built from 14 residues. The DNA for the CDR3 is TGCGCCAGCAGGACAGGGACTGGGGCCAACGTCCTGACTTTC. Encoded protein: CASRTGTGANVLTF.

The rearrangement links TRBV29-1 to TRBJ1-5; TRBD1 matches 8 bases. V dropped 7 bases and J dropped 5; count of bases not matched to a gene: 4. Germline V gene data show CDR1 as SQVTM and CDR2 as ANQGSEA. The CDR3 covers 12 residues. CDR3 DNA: TGCAGCGACCCGACAGGGGATCAGCCCCAGCATTTT. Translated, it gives CSDPTGDQPQHF.